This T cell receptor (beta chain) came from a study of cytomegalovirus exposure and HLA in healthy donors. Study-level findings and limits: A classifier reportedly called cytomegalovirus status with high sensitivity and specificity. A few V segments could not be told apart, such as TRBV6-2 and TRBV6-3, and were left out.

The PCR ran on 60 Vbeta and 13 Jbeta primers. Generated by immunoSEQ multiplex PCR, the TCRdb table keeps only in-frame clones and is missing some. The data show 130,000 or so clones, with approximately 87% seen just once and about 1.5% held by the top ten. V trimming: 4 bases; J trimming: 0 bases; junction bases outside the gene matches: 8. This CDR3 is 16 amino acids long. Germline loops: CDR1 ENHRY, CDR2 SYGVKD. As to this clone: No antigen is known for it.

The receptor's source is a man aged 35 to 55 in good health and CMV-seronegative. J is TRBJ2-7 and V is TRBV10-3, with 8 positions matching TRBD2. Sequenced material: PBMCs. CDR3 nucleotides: TGTGCCATCAGTGCGCCCTTAGCGGGGAGCTCCTACGAGCAGTACTTC. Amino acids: CAISAPLAGSSYEQYF.